The rows below give T cell receptor beta chains drawn from one sample of a study of shared clonotypes between healthy human individuals. The assay was immunoSEQ multiplex PCR, and TCRdb's table has in-frame clones only and misses some. The table shows about 2.4 million clones, with roughly 92% occurring only once. Sequenced sample: naive CD4+ T cells sorted from blood. All receptors derive from a man between 18 and 29 years old in good health. Each CDR3 is given with its conserved first and last residue. The D gene is left open where the match is weak. Part of the rows lack a size; the others show once, few, many or a class for expanded clones.

J,V,D,size,CDR3,DNA
TRBJ2-3,TRBV30,TRBD2,-,CAWSKASGTGTDTQYF,TGTGCCTGGAGTAAGGCTAGCGGGACAGGCACAGATACGCAGTATTTT
TRBJ1-2,TRBV6-6,-,-,CATRRGPYGYTF,TGTGCCACCCGCCGAGGGCCCTATGGCTACACCTTC
TRBJ1-5,TRBV4-1,-,-,CASSQEGGIDNQPQHF,TGCGCCAGCAGCCAAGAGGGGGGGATCGACAATCAGCCCCAGCATTTT
TRBJ2-5,TRBV6-5,TRBD2,-,CASSYAAGRETQYF,TGTGCCAGCAGTTACGCAGCGGGAAGAGAGACCCAGTACTTC
TRBJ2-2,TRBV19,-,-,CASSMPGLGTGELFF,TGTGCCAGTAGTATGCCAGGTTTGGGCACCGGGGAGCTGTTTTTT
TRBJ1-1,TRBV15,-,-,CATSRAGINAEAFF,TGTGCCACCAGCAGAGCAGGGATCAATGCTGAAGCTTTCTTT
TRBJ1-1,TRBV25-1,-,few,CASSPGAGKAFF,TGTGCCAGCAGCCCAGGGGCAGGGAAGGCTTTCTTT
TRBJ1-4,TRBV5-4,TRBD1,-,CASSPGGATNEKLFF,TGTGCCAGCAGCCCAGGGGGCGCAACTAATGAAAAACTGTTTTTT
TRBJ2-2,TRBV27,TRBD1,-,CASSFIGTANTGELFF,TGTGCCAGCAGTTTCATTGGGACAGCCAACACCGGGGAGCTGTTTTTT
TRBJ1-5,TRBV7-9,TRBD1,-,CASSFGKGTGGQPQHF,TGTGCCAGCAGCTTCGGGAAGGGGACAGGAGGCCAGCCCCAGCATTTT
TRBJ2-3,TRBV9,-,-,CASSGRGALTGMGDTQYF,TGTGCCAGCAGCGGCAGGGGCGCCCTCACGGGCATGGGAGATACGCAGTATTTT
TRBJ2-3,TRBV15,-,-,CATSRDLGGLADTQYF,TGTGCCACCAGCAGAGATCTGGGGGGACTGGCAGATACGCAGTATTTT
TRBJ1-5,TRBV2,-,once,CASSYTFNGGGNQPQHF,TGTGCCAGCAGTTATACCTTCAATGGGGGTGGCAATCAGCCCCAGCATTTT
TRBJ1-2,TRBV9,-,once,CASSPQSLTGGPLTPYGYTF,TGTGCCAGCAGCCCCCAAAGTTTAACGGGGGGGCCTCTTACCCCTTATGGCTACACCTTC
TRBJ2-2,TRBV5-1,-,-,CASSREFSGELFF,TGCGCCAGCAGCCGCGAATTTTCCGGGGAGCTGTTTTTT
TRBJ2-2,TRBV5-4,-,-,CASSIGGLETGELFF,TGTGCCAGCAGCATCGGGGGGCTTGAGACCGGGGAGCTGTTTTTT
TRBJ1-5,TRBV27,-,-,CASSFEGAGNQPQHF,TGTGCCAGCAGTTTTGAAGGGGCGGGCAATCAGCCCCAGCATTTT
TRBJ2-2,TRBV19,TRBD2,-,CASDGGGQDTGELFF,TGTGCCAGTGATGGGGGAGGGCAGGACACCGGGGAGCTGTTTTTT
TRBJ2-7,TRBV18,-,-,CASSPPMERAIGYEQYF,TGTGCCAGCTCACCGCCTATGGAGCGGGCGATAGGGTACGAGCAGTACTTC
TRBJ2-1,TRBV4-3,TRBD2,-,CASSQDALAGSYNEQFF,TGCGCCAGCAGCCAAGACGCCCTAGCGGGATCTTACAATGAGCAGTTCTTC
TRBJ2-3,TRBV19,-,once,CASSSGTSTDTQYF,TGTGCCAGTAGTAGCGGTACTAGCACAGATACGCAGTATTTT
TRBJ1-1,TRBV28,TRBD1,-,CASSLGGQGAFF,TGTGCCAGCAGTTTGGGGGGACAGGGCGCTTTCTTT
TRBJ2-7,TRBV5-1,-,-,CARRGDYEQYF,TGCGCCAGAAGGGGGGACTACGAGCAGTACTTC
TRBJ1-6,TRBV5-1,-,-,CASRPSGTGNSPLHF,TGCGCCAGCAGACCCTCCGGGACGGGTAATTCACCCCTCCACTTT
TRBJ2-5,TRBV5-1,-,-,CASSFDRKETQYF,TGCGCCAGCAGCTTCGACAGGAAAGAGACCCAGTACTTC
TRBJ2-3,TRBV5-1,-,-,CASSRDGTNADTQYF,TGCGCCAGCAGCAGGGACGGGACCAATGCAGATACGCAGTATTTT
TRBJ1-2,TRBV28,TRBD1,-,CASSLGQGRNGYTF,TGTGCCAGCAGCCTCGGACAGGGGAGGAATGGCTACACCTTC
TRBJ2-7,TRBV5-6,TRBD1,-,CASSLGTGDVYEQYF,TGTGCCAGCAGCCTAGGGACAGGGGATGTGTACGAGCAGTACTTC
TRBJ2-7,TRBV29-1,-,-,CSASVSSYEQYF,TGCAGCGCCAGTGTTAGCTCCTACGAGCAGTACTTC
TRBJ1-1,TRBV30,-,-,CAWEVWSTEAFF,TGTGCCTGGGAGGTTTGGAGCACTGAAGCTTTCTTT
TRBJ2-7,TRBV6-1,-,-,CATVRGAGGVYEQYF,TGTGCCACCGTTAGGGGGGCAGGTGGTGTCTACGAGCAGTACTTC
TRBJ2-1,TRBV6-6,TRBD1,-,CASGDRFYNEQFF,TGTGCCAGCGGGGACAGGTTTTACAATGAGCAGTTCTTC
TRBJ1-6,TRBV19,-,-,CASSIYAVAQDSPLHF,TGTGCCAGTAGTATATATGCCGTAGCCCAAGATTCACCCCTCCACTTT
TRBJ2-3,TRBV6-1,-,-,CASRGAGTDTQYF,TGTGCCAGCAGGGGGGCAGGCACAGATACGCAGTATTTT
TRBJ2-7,TRBV7-9,-,-,CASSYDLNQANQYF,TGTGCCAGCAGCTATGACCTTAATCAGGCGAACCAGTACTTC
TRBJ1-5,TRBV9,-,once,CASSYQGEGQPQHF,TGTGCCAGCAGCTACCAGGGAGAGGGTCAGCCCCAGCATTTT
TRBJ1-3,TRBV25-1,-,-,CASRMTTGNTIYF,TGTGCCAGCAGGATGACAACTGGAAACACCATATATTTT
TRBJ1-3,TRBV2,-,-,CASSDEHIISGNTIYF,TGTGCCAGCAGTGACGAACACATTATCTCTGGAAACACCATATATTTT
TRBJ2-2,TRBV25-1,-,-,CASSADTNTGELFF,TGTGCCAGCAGTGCGGACACGAACACCGGGGAGCTGTTTTTT
TRBJ1-2,TRBV10-3,-,-,CAISGVSPSYGYTF,TGTGCCATCAGTGGGGTCTCCCCGTCCTATGGCTACACCTTC
TRBJ1-2,TRBV12-5,-,-,CASGSEDSISQANYGYTF,TGTGCTAGTGGTTCGGAAGACAGCATAAGTCAAGCTAACTATGGCTACACCTTC